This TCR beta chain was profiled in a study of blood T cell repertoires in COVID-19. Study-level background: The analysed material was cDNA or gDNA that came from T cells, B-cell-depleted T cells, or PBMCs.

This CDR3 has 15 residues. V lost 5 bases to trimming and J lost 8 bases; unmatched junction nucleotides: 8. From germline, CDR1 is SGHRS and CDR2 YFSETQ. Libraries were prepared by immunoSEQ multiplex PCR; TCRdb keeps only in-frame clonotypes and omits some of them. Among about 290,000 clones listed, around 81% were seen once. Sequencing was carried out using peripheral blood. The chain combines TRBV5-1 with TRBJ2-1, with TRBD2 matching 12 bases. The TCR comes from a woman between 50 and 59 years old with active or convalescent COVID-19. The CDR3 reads CASSPTSGSIHEQFF. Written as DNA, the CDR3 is TGCGCCAGCAGTCCGACTAGCGGGAGTATCCATGAGCAGTTCTTC.